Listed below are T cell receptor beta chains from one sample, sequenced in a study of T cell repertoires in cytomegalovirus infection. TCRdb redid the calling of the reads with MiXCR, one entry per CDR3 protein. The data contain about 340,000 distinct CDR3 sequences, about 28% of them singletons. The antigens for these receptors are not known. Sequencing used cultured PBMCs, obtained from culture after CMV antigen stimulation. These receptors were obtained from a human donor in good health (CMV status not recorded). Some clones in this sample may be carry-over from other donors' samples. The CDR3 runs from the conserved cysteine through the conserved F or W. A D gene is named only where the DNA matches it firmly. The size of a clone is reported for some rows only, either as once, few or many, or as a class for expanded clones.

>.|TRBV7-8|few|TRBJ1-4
TGTGCCAGCAGCCGGACAGCAACTAATGAAAAACTGTTTTTT
CASSRTATNEKLFF
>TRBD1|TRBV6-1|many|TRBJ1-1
TGTGCCAGCAGTGAAGCCAGGGGACAGGGGGCGGGTGAGGACACTGAAGCTTTCTTT
CASSEARGQGAGEDTEAFF
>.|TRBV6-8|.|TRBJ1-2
TGTGCCAGCACCCCCCCAGCGAACTATGGCTACACCTTC
CASTPPANYGYTF
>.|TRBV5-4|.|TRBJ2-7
TGTGCCAGCAGCACCCCCCCGAGCGACGAGCAGTACTTC
CASSTPPSDEQYF
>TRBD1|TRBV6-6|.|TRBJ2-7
TGTGCCAGCAGTAAGACCGGGACAGGGAGCTCCTACGAGCAGTACTTC
CASSKTGTGSSYEQYF
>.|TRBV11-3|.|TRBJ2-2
TGTGCCAGCAGCTACGAAGGGGTGCCCACCGGGGAGCTGTTTTTT
CASSYEGVPTGELFF
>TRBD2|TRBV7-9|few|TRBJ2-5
TGTGCCAGCAGCTCCCGACTAGCGGGGCCCAAAGAGACCCAGTACTTC
CASSSRLAGPKETQYF
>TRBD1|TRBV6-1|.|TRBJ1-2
TGTGCCAGCAGTGAAAGGGGACAGGATCGAGGCTACACCTTC
CASSERGQDRGYTF
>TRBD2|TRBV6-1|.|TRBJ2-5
TGTGCCAGCAGTGTCCGACTAGCGGGTGACCAAGAGACCCAGTACTTC
CASSVRLAGDQETQYF
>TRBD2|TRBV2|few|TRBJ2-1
TGTGCCAGCCGGGGGGTGACTGAGCAGTTCTTC
CASRGVTEQFF
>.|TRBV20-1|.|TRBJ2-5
TGCAGTGCTAGCGGTGGTTGGGTTAGCGGATCCCAAGAGACCCAGTACTTC
CSASGGWVSGSQETQYF
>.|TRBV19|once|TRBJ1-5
TGTGCCAGTAGGCCGGGAGTTAGCAATCAGCCCCAGCATTTT
CASRPGVSNQPQHF
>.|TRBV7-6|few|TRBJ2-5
TGTGCTAGCAGCTTAGAGTTGCATAATCTAGGGACCCAGTACTTC
CASSLELHNLGTQYF
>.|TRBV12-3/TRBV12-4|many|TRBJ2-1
TGTGCCAGCAGTCTCGGGGTAGCCTACAATGAGCAGTTCTTC
CASSLGVAYNEQFF
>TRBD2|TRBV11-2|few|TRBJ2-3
TGTGCCAGCAGCTTAGTGCTAGCGGGGGGCCTGAAGAATACGCAGTATTTT
CASSLVLAGGLKNTQYF
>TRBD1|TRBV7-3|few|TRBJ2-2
TGTGCCAGCAGCCCGGGACAGGGACACACCGGGGAGCTGTTTTTT
CASSPGQGHTGELFF
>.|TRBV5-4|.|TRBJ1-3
TGTGCCAGCAGCGACACTCGGAACACCATATATTTT
CASSDTRNTIYF
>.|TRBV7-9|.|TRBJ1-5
TGTGCCAGCAGCTTAGTAGAGGGTACCCAGCATTTT
CASSLVEGTQHF
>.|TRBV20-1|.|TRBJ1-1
TGCAGTGCCGAACAGGGTGTTGAAGCTTTCTTT
CSAEQGVEAFF